Included here is one TCR beta chain sequence, with context. The target antigen is unknown. Possible read error: a much larger clone is one base away. The CDR3 does not close with the conserved phenylalanine or tryptophan, likely indicating a read error. TCR beta VDJ and CDR3 were profiled, and genomic DNA was the template. TCRdb re-derived calls from the reads in MiXCR, one entry per CDR3 protein. The sample comprises more than 150,000 distinct CDR3 sequences, around half of which are singletons, and about 8.8% rests with the top ten. This specimen comes from a study of CD8+CD57+ T cells in acquired aplastic anemia. In the study overall: On average, sorted CD4+ and CD8+ cells gave approximately 3 ug of DNA. The study, taken as a whole, reports: Patients were compared with controls for CD8+ Simpson's diversity, and no significant difference emerged. Overlapping CD8+ CDR3 repertoires of patients and controls contained some 27 shared sequences.

The authors sequenced patients whose flow cytometry had shown CD8+CD57+ cell expansion. Severe acquired aplastic anemia was diagnosed in all patients. CDR1 is SEHNR and CDR2 is FQNEAQ in the germline V gene (reference sequence). V was cut by 5 bases and J by 8 bases, with 17 bases left in between. This CDR3 comprises 14 residues. Specimen: sorted CD4+, CD8+, or CD8+CD57+ T cells (not recorded which) from PBMCs. The chain joins TRBV7-9 to TRBJ2-3; a weak D match, TRBD2 (5 bases). This receptor was taken from a human donor with aplastic anemia. Written as DNA, the CDR3 is TGTGCCAGCAGCCAAAGCTACACCAGCGGTACGCAGTATCTT. This encodes CASSQSYTSGTQYL.